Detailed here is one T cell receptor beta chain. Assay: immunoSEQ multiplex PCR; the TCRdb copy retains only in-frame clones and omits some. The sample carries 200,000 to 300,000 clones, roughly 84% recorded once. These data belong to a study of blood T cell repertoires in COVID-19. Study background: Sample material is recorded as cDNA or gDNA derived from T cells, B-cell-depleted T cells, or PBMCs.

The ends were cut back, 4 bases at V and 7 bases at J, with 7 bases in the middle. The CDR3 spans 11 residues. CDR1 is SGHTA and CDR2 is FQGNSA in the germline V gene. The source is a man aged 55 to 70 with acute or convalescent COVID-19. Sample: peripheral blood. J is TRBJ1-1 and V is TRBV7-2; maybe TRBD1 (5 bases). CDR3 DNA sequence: TGTGCCAGCAGCTCTCAGGGTGAAGCTTTCTTT. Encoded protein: CASSSQGEAFF.